This passage covers 12 T cell receptor beta chains from one sample sequenced in a study of low-dose radiotherapy and immunotherapy resistance in tumors. First-strand cDNA relied on TRAV- and TRBV-specific primers spanning alpha and beta chains. With a constant-region primer and a V-primer adapter, TCRs were subjected to around 18 PCR cycles of amplification. One entry per CDR3 protein, called by TCRdb with MiXCR from the reads. This table has tens of thousands of distinct CDR3 sequences, around 20% appearing once. Time point denoted: after trial treatment. Treatment reported: LDRT plus nivolumab, ipilimumab, low-dose cyclophosphamide and aspirin (RACIN trial). The sequences come from PBMCs, collected after low-dose radiotherapy plus immunotherapy. The receptor set was obtained from a female donor with ovarian cancer.

This clonotype occurred many times. The chain combines TRBV9 with TRBJ1-2; no firm D call. This CDR3 is 13 amino acids long. The germline V and J ends were trimmed by 0 bases and 8 bases, with 11 bases remaining between them. The V gene's germline CDR1 is SGDLS and CDR2 YYNGEE. This CDR3 is CASSVDGFGGYTF. CDR3 sequence (DNA): TGTGCCAGCAGCGTAGACGGGTTCGGAGGCTACACCTTC.

This clonotype was seen many times. The J gene is TRBJ1-1, the V gene TRBV28; 7 bases align to TRBD1. The germline gives CDR1 MDHEN, CDR2 SYDVKM. After removal of 5 bases from V and 0 bases from J, the junction contained 15 bases not matched to a gene. The CDR3 has 18 residues. In nucleotides, the CDR3 is TGTGCCAGCAGTCCCCCCGGACAGGTGGGGGCAATGAACACTGAAGCTTTCTTT. Translating gives CASSPPGQVGAMNTEAFF.

This clonotype was counted at least ten times. This chain connects TRBV6-2 or TRBV6-3 to TRBJ2-7, with a possible D match to TRBD1 (6 bases). In germline, CDR1 is MNHEY, CDR2 SVGEGT. The CDR3 spans 11 residues. The germline V and J ends were trimmed by 10 bases and 5 bases, with 12 bases remaining between them. The CDR3 DNA reads TGTGCCACATACCGGGACAACGAGCAGTACTTC. It encodes CATYRDNEQYF.

In regard to this clonotype: A far larger clone is one nucleotide away, so this likely arose from a read error. The chain has TRBV2 and TRBJ2-5, with D possibly matching TRBD2 (7 bases). Per the germline V gene, CDR1 is SNHLY and CDR2 is FYNNEI. V was pared by 2 bases and J by 11 bases, with 21 bases between. The CDR3 has 15 amino acids. The CDR3 is CASSERGGHRNEQYF. Written as DNA, the CDR3 is TGTGCCAGCAGTGAAAGGGGGGGGCACCGCAATGAGCAGTACTTC.

The table lists this clonotype with many counts. V usage is TRBV18 and J usage is TRBJ1-1; D not certain. CDR3 length: 14 residues. CDR1 and CDR2 from the germline V gene are KGHSH and LQKENI. The V end lost 0 bases, the J end lost 3 bases, and 8 bases lay between the germline ends. The CDR3 is CASSPPIPYTEAFF. CDR3 coding DNA: TGTGCCAGCTCACCACCAATACCTTACACTGAAGCTTTCTTT.

This clonotype came up many times. The V and J genes are TRBV12-3 or TRBV12-4 and TRBJ2-3; 12 nucleotides agree with TRBD2. This CDR3 comprises 16 residues. V dropped 3 bases and J dropped 7; count of bases not matched to a gene: 8. The CDR3 loop reads CASSFTLAGGVNTQYF. The CDR3 nucleotides are TGTGCCAGCAGTTTTACACTAGCGGGGGGTGTGAATACGCAGTATTTT.

The sample holds one count of this clonotype. A far larger clone is just one base off, so this is likely a read error. The rearrangement joins TRBV6-1 to TRBJ2-5, with TRBD1 matching over 7 bases. This CDR3 comprises 13 residues. Germline V CDR1 and CDR2: MNHNS, SASEGT. The CDR3 loop reads CVSRDRVGETQYF. The CDR3 nucleotides read TGTGTCAGCAGAGACAGGGTTGGAGAGACCCAGTACTTC.

The gene calls are TRBV12-3 or TRBV12-4 and TRBJ1-6, with a possible D match to TRBD1 (6 bases). Trimming pared 6 bases from V and 7 bases from J, leaving 19 bases between. This CDR3 has 16 amino acids. CDR3 sequence reads: CASSRGQPGSNSPLHF. The CDR3 DNA reads as TGTGCCAGCAGCCGGGGACAACCCGGTAGCAATTCACCCCTCCACTTT.

This clonotype has a count of ten or more. V gene TRBV20-1 combines with J gene TRBJ2-2; unclear D gene. The CDR3 is 14 amino acids. With 6 bases removed from V and 0 bases from J, the gap between germline ends came to 11 bases. Germline V CDR1 and CDR2: DFQATT, SNEGSKA (reference sequence). In DNA, the CDR3 is TGCAGTGCCCCGCAGACGGCGAACACCGGGGAGCTGTTTTTT. This codes for CSAPQTANTGELFF.

This clonotype occurred many times. The chain is built from TRBV6-2 or TRBV6-3 and TRBJ1-5; 10 bases agree with TRBD1. This CDR3 is built from 13 residues. Germline V gene sequence: CDR1 MNHEY, CDR2 SVGEGT. J lost 7 bases, V lost 8 bases, and 5 bases had no gene match. As DNA, the CDR3 is TGTGCCAGCGGGACAGGGGTACCCCAGCCCCAGCATTTT. It translates to CASGTGVPQPQHF.

This clonotype was counted ten times or more. The V gene is TRBV27, the J gene TRBJ2-2, with D uncertain. V lost 0 bases to trimming and J lost 6 bases, with 11 bases between them. The germline V gene encodes CDR1 MNHEY and CDR2 SMNVEV (reference sequence). There are 15 residues in the CDR3. CDR3 sequence (DNA): TGTGCCAGCAGTTTATCGCCCCCAAGGCCCGGGGAGCTGTTTTTT. Protein sequence: CASSLSPPRPGELFF.

There are many counts of this clonotype. The CDR3 nucleotides read TGTGCCAGCAGCTTCTCAACCAGGGCGGGGGGCCGGGCCGGGGAGCTGTTTTTT. Translated: CASSFSTRAGGRAGELFF. The V call is TRBV7-2, the J call TRBJ2-2, with 8 bases fitting TRBD2. The junction had 15 bases not matched to a gene; V was cut back by 3 bases and J by 6 bases. The CDR3 covers 18 residues. Germline loops: CDR1 SGHTA, CDR2 FQGNSA. Looking up the rest from reference TRBV7-2 and TRBJ2-2 gives the full variable domain: GAGVSQSPSNKVTEKGKDVELRCDPISGHTALYWYRQSLGQGLEFLIYFQGNSAPDKSGLPSDRFSAERTGGSVSTLTIQRTQQEDSAVYLCASSFSTRAGGRAGELFFGEGSRLTVL.